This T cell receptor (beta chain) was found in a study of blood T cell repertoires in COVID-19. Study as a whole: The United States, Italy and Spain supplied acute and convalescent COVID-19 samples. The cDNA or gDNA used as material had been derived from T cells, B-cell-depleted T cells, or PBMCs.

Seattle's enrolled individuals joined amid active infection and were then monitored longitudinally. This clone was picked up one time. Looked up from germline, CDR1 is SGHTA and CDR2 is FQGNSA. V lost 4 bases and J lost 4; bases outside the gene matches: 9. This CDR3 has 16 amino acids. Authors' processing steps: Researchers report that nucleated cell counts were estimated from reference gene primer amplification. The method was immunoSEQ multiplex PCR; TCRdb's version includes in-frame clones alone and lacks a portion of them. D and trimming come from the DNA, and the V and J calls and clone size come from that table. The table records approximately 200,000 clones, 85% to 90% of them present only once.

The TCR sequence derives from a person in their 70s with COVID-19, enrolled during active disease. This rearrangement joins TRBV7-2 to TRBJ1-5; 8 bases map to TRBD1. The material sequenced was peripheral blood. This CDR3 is CASSSGQVRMNQPQHF. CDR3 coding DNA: TGTGCCAGCAGCTCGGGACAGGTCCGAATGAATCAGCCCCAGCATTTT. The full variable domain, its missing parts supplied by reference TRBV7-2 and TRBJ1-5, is GAGVSQSPSNKVTEKGKDVELRCDPISGHTALYWYRQSLGQGLEFLIYFQGNSAPDKSGLPSDRFSAERTGGSVSTLTIQRTQQEDSAVYLCASSSGQVRMNQPQHFGDGTRLSIL.